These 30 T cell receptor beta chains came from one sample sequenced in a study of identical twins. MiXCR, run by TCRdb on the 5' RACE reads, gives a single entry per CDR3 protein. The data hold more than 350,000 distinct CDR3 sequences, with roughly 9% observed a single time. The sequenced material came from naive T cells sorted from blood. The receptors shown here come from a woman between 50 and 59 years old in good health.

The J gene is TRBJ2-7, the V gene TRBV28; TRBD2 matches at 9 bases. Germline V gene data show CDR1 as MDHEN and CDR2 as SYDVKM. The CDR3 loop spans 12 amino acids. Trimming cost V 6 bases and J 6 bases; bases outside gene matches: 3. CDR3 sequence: CASRNSGSEQYV. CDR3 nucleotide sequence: TGTGCCAGCAGGAATAGCGGGAGCGAGCAGTACGTC.

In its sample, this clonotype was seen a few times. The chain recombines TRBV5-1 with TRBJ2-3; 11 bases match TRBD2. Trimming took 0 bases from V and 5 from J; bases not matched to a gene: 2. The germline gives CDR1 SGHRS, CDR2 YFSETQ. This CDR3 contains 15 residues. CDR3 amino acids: CASSLALAGGDTQYF. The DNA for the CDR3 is TGCGCCAGCAGCTTGGCCCTAGCGGGAGGAGATACGCAGTATTTT.

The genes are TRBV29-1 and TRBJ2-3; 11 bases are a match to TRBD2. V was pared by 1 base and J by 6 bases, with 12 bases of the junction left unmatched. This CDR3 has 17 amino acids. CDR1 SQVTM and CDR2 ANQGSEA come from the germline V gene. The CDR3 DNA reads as TGCAGCGTTGAAGGATCCCTTCTGGCTAGCGGGAGGGATACGCAGTATTTT. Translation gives CSVEGSLLASGRDTQYF.

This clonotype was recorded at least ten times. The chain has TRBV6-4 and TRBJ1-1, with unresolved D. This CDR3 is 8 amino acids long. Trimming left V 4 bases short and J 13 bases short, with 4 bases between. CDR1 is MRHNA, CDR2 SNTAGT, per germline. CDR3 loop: CASSGGFF. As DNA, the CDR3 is TGTGCCAGCAGTGGGGGTTTCTTT.

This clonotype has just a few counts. CDR3 nucleotide sequence: TGTGCCAGCAGCCAAGAGACACTAGCGAATTCATACAATGAGCAGTTCTTC. This gives the protein CASSQETLANSYNEQFF. The chain links TRBV14 to TRBJ2-1; 7 bases fit TRBD2. The trim removed 0 bases at V and 4 bases at J, leaving 9 bases unmatched. Germline V lookup: CDR1 SGHDN, CDR2 FVKESK. This CDR3 spans 17 amino acids.

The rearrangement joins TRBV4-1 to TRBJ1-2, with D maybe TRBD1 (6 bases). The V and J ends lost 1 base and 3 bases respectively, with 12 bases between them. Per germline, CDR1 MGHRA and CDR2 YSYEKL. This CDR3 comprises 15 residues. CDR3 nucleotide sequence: TGCGCCAGCAGCCAAGGCGGGGGGCCTGACTATGGCTACACCTTC. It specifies CASSQGGGPDYGYTF.

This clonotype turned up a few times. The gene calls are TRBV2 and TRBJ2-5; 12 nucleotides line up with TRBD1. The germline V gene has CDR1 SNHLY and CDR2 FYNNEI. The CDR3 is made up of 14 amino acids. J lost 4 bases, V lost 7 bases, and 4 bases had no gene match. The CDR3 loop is CASTRDRGRETQYF. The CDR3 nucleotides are TGTGCCAGCACCCGGGACAGGGGGCGAGAGACCCAGTACTTC.

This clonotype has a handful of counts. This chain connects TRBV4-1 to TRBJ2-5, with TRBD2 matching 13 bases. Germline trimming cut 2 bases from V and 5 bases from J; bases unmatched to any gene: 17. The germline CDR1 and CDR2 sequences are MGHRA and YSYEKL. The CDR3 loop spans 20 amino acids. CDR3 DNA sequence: TGCGCCAGCAGCCAAAGGACCCCGGGGACTAGCGGGAACGCGGTGGAGACCCAGTACTTC. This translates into CASSQRTPGTSGNAVETQYF.

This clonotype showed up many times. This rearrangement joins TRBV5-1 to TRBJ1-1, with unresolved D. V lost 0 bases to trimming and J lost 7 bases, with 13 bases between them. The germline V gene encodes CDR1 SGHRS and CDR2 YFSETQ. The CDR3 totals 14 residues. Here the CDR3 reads CASSLVADRDEAFF. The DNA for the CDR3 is TGCGCCAGCAGCTTGGTCGCAGATCGGGATGAAGCTTTCTTT.

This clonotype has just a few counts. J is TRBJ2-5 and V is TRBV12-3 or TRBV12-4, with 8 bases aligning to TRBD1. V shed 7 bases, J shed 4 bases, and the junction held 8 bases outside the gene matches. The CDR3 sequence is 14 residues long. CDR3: CASTPDRGAETQYF. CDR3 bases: TGTGCCAGCACCCCAGACAGGGGAGCAGAGACCCAGTACTTC.

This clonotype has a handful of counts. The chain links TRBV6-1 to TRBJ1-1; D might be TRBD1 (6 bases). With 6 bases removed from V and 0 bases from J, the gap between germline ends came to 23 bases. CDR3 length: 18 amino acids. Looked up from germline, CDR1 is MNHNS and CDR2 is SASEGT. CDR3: CASRSFGGRTPMNTEAFF. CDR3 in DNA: TGTGCCAGCAGATCCTTTGGGGGGCGTACCCCAATGAACACTGAAGCTTTCTTT.

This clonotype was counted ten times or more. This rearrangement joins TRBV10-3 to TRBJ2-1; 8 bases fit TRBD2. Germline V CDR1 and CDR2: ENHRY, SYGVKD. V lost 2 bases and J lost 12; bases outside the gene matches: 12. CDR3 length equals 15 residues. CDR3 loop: CAISEREGRGSWQFF. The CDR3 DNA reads TGTGCCATCAGTGAGCGGGAGGGCCGAGGGTCTTGGCAGTTCTTC.

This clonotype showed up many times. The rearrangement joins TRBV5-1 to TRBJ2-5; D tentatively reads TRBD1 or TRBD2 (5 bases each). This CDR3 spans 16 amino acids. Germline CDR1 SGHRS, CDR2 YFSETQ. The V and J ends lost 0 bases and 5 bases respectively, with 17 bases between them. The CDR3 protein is CASSLASVLGPETQYF. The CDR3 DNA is TGCGCCAGCAGCTTGGCGTCGGTTTTGGGACCGGAGACCCAGTACTTC.

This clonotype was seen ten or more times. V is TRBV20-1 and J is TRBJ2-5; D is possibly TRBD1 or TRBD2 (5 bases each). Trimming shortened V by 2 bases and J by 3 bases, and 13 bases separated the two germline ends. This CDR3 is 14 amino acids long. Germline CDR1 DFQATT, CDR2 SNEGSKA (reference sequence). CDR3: CSARSPGPEETQYF. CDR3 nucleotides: TGCAGTGCTAGATCCCCGGGGCCCGAAGAGACCCAGTACTTC.

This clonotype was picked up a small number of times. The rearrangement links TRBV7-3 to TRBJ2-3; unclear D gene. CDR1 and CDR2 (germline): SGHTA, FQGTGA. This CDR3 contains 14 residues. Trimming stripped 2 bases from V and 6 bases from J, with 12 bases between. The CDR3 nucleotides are TGTGCCAGCAGCTTAGGGCTTTCGTGGGATACGCAGTATTTT. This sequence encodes CASSLGLSWDTQYF.

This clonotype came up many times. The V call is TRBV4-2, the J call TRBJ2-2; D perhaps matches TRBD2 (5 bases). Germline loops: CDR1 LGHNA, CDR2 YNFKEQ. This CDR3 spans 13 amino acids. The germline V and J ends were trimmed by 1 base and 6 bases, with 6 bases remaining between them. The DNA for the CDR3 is TGTGCCAGCAGCCAAGCCGGGGCCGGGGAGCTGTTTTTT. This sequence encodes CASSQAGAGELFF.

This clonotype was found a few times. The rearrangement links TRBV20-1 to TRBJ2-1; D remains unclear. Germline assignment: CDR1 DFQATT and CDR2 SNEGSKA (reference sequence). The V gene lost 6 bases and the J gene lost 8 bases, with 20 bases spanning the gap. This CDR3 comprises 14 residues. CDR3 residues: CSATSGRPDDEQFF. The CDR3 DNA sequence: TGCAGTGCAACTTCCGGACGACCAGACGATGAGCAGTTCTTC.

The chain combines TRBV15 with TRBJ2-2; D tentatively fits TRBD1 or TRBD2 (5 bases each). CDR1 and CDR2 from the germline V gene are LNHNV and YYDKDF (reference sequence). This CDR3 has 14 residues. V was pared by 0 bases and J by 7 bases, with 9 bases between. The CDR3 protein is CATSRDEGRGELFF. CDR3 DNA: TGTGCCACCAGCAGAGATGAGGGGCGCGGGGAGCTGTTTTTT. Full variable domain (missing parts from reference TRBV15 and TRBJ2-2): DAMVIQNPRYQVTQFGKPVTLSCSQTLNHNVMYWYQQKSSQAPKLLFHYYDKDFNNEADTPDNFQSRRPNTSFCFLDIRSPGLGDTAMYLCATSRDEGRGELFFGEGSRLTVL.

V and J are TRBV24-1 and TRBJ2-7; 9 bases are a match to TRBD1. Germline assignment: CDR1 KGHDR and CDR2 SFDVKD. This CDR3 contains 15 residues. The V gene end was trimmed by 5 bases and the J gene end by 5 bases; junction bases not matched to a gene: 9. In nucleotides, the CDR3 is TGTGCCACCAGTGCTACCGACAGGGGGAAGGACGAGCAGTACTTC. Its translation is CATSATDRGKDEQYF.

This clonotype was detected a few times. Here the CDR3 reads CASSQDFRLEGSREQYF. DNA of the CDR3: TGTGCCAGCAGCCAAGATTTTCGGCTAGAGGGTTCTCGCGAGCAGTACTTC. V usage is TRBV14 and J usage is TRBJ2-7, with a tentative D call TRBD2 (5 bases). Germline values: CDR1 SGHDN, CDR2 FVKESK. The V and J ends lost 0 bases and 6 bases respectively, with 21 bases between them. The CDR3 length is 17 residues.

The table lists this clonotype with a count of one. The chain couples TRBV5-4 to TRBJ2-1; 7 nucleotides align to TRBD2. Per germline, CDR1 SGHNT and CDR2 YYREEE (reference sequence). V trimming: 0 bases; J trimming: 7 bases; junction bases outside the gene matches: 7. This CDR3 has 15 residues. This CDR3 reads CASSLDSGTANEQFF. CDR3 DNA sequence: TGTGCCAGCAGCTTGGACAGCGGGACTGCGAATGAGCAGTTCTTC.

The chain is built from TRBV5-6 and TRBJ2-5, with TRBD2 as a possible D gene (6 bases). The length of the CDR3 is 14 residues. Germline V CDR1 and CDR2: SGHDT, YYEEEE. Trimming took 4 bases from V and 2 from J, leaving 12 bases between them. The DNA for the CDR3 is TGTGCCAGCAGCCAGGAGGGTCAGCAAGAGACCCAGTACTTC. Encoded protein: CASSQEGQQETQYF.

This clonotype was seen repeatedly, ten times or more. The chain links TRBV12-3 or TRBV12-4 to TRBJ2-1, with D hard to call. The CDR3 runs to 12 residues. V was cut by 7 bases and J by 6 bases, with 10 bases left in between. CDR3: CASTDSGNEQFF. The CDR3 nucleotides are TGTGCCAGCACGGATTCTGGCAATGAGCAGTTCTTC.

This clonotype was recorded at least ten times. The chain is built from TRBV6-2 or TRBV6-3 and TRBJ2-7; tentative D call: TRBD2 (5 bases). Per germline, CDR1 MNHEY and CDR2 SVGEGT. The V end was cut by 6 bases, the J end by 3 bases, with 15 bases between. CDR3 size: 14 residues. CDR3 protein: CASSRLWESYEQYV. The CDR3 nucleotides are TGTGCCAGCAGCCGACTATGGGAGAGCTACGAGCAGTACGTC.

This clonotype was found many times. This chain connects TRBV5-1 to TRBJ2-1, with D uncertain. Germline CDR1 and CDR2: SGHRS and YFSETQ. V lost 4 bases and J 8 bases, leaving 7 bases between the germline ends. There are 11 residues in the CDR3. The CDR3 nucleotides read TGCGCCAGCAGCCTTAACTATGAGCAGTTCTTC. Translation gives CASSLNYEQFF.

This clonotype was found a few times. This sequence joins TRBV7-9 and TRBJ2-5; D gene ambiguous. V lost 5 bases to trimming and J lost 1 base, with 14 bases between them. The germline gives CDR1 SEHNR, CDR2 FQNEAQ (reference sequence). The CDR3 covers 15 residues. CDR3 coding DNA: TGTGCCAGCAGCCTCCACAGTAATATCCAAGAGACCCAGTACTTC. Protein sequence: CASSLHSNIQETQYF. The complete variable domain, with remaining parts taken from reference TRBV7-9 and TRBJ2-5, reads DTGVSQNPRHKITKRGQNVTFRCDPISEHNRLYWYRQTLGQGPEFLTYFQNEAQLEKSRLLSDRFSAERPKGSFSTLEIQRTEQGDSAMYLCASSLHSNIQETQYFGPGTRLLVL.

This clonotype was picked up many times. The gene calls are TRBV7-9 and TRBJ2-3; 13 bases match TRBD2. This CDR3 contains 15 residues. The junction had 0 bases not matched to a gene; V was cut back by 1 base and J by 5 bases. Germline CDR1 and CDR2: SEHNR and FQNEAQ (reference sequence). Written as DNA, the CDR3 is TGTGCCAGCAGCTTAGGGACTAGCGGGAGAGATACGCAGTATTTT. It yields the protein CASSLGTSGRDTQYF. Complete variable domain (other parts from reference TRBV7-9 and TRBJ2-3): DTGVSQNPRHKITKRGQNVTFRCDPISEHNRLYWYRQTLGQGPEFLTYFQNEAQLEKSRLLSDRFSAERPKGSFSTLEIQRTEQGDSAMYLCASSLGTSGRDTQYFGPGTRLTVL.

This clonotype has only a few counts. CDR3 DNA sequence: TGTGCCAGCAGCCGGCTAGCGGGAGTAGGTGAGCAGTTCTTC. It codes for CASSRLAGVGEQFF. This chain connects TRBV2 to TRBJ2-1, with 10 bases fitting TRBD2. The CDR3 loop spans 14 amino acids. The J segment lost 9 bases and the V segment lost 6 bases, leaving 8 bases of the junction unmatched. The germline gives CDR1 SNHLY, CDR2 FYNNEI.

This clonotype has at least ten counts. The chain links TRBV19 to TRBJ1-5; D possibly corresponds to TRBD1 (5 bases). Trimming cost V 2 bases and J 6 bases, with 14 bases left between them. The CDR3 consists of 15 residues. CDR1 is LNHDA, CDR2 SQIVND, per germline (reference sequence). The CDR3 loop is CASSIIHGGGQPQHF. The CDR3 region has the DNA TGTGCCAGTAGTATAATTCATGGGGGAGGTCAGCCCCAGCATTTT.

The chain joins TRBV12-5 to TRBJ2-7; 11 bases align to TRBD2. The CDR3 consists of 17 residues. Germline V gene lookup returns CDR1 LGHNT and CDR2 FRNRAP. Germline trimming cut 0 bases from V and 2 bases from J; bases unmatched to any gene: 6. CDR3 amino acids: CASGLVPLAGDPYEQYF. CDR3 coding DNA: TGTGCTAGTGGTTTGGTTCCACTAGCGGGAGACCCCTACGAGCAGTACTTC.